Shown below are 28 T cell receptor beta chains from a single sample sequenced in a study of blood T cell repertoires in COVID-19. Profiled with immunoSEQ multiplex PCR; TCRdb holds only in-frame clones, not every one. The sample shows 250,000 to 300,000 clones, 88% of them seen only once. Sequencing used peripheral blood. These receptors were taken from a woman aged 30 to 39 with COVID-19, enrolled during active disease.

This clone came up once. V gene TRBV6-5 combines with J gene TRBJ2-3, with 8 bases aligning to TRBD1. The germline gives CDR1 MNHEY, CDR2 SVGAGI. V lost 6 bases and J lost 2; bases outside the gene matches: 7. This CDR3 region has 15 residues. The CDR3 reads CASSPGTGVTDTQYF. The CDR3 bases are TGTGCCAGCAGCCCCGGGACAGGTGTCACAGATACGCAGTATTTT.

This clone was observed a single time. CDR3 in DNA: TGCGCCAGCAGTGTAAAGGGCCAGGGGTTGGGAACTGAAGCTTTCTTT. Protein sequence: CASSVKGQGLGTEAFF. The chain has TRBV10-1 and TRBJ1-1; perhaps TRBD1 as D (6 bases). Looked up from germline, CDR1 is WNHNN and CDR2 is SYGVQD (reference sequence). This CDR3 comprises 16 residues. V was shortened by 4 bases and J by 5 bases, with 20 bases between the two germline ends.

This rearrangement joins TRBV11-2 to TRBJ1-3; D might be TRBD1 (5 bases). Trimming took off 6 bases at V and 2 bases at J, with 14 bases between the two ends. The CDR3 sequence is 15 residues long. The germline CDR1 and CDR2 sequences are SGHAT and FQNNGV. CDR3 bases: TGTGCCAGCAGACCATTGGGGGGAACTGGAAACACCATATATTTT. It codes for CASRPLGGTGNTIYF.

The chain is built from TRBV6-2 or TRBV6-3 and TRBJ2-1; D perhaps matches TRBD1 (5 bases). CDR1 MNHEY and CDR2 SVGEGT come from the germline V gene. The CDR3 sequence is 11 residues long. Trimming shortened V by 2 bases and J by 14 bases, and 10 bases separated the two germline ends. Here the CDR3 reads CASSYESGKFF. The CDR3 region has the DNA TGTGCCAGCAGTTACGAGTCAGGGAAGTTCTTC.

The V and J genes are TRBV5-4 and TRBJ2-3; 9 bases line up with TRBD2. J lost 6 bases, V lost 0 bases, and 8 bases had no gene match. This CDR3 is 16 amino acids long. CDR1 SGHNT and CDR2 YYREEE come from the germline V gene (reference sequence). The CDR3 DNA follows: TGTGCCAGCAGCTTGGATGCGGGAGGGCCAAGCGATACGCAGTATTTT. Its protein product is CASSLDAGGPSDTQYF.

The V gene is TRBV5-6, the J gene TRBJ1-2; no clear D gene. Trimming stripped 2 bases from V and 8 bases from J, with 10 bases between. Germline V gene data show CDR1 as SGHDT and CDR2 as YYEEEE. The length of the CDR3 is 12 residues. This CDR3 reads CASSFDTLGYTF. For the CDR3, the DNA is TGTGCCAGCAGCTTCGACACTCTGGGCTACACCTTC. Full variable domain (outside the CDR3, taken from reference TRBV5-6 and TRBJ1-2): DAGVTQSPTHLIKTRGQQVTLRCSPKSGHDTVSWYQQALGQGPQFIFQYYEEEERQRGNFPDRFSGHQFPNYSSELNVNALLLGDSALYLCASSFDTLGYTFGSGTRLTVV.

This sequence joins TRBV6-2 or TRBV6-3 and TRBJ2-3, with D tentatively TRBD2 (6 bases). This CDR3 region has 18 residues. V gave up 2 bases and J gave up 3 bases, with 21 bases separating them. Looked up from germline, CDR1 is MNHEY and CDR2 is SVGEGT. As DNA, the CDR3 is TGTGCCAGCAGTTACGGTATTGGTCCTAGCCGGGGGACAGATACGCAGTATTTT. This gives the protein CASSYGIGPSRGTDTQYF.

This clone was recorded once. The chain combines TRBV4-1 with TRBJ1-5, with TRBD1 as a possible D gene (5 bases). This CDR3 has 15 residues. V shed 1 base and J shed 6 bases, with 13 bases lying between them. Germline-derived CDR1 and CDR2 are MGHRA and YSYEKL. Here the CDR3 reads CASSQVAGDRQPQHF. The DNA of the CDR3 is TGCGCCAGCAGCCAAGTCGCGGGGGACCGTCAGCCCCAGCATTTT.

The V and J genes are TRBV3-1 (or the pseudogene TRBV3-2) and TRBJ2-1; TRBD2 is a possible D gene (5 bases). CDR1 is LGHDT and CDR2 is YNNKEL in the germline V gene (reference sequence). The ends were cut back, 4 bases at V and 9 bases at J, with 16 bases in the middle. There are 14 residues in the CDR3. Written as DNA, the CDR3 is TGTGCCAGCAGCCTTCGAGAGGGCCTGCGTGAGCAGTTCTTC. Translated, it gives CASSLREGLREQFF.

This clone appeared a single time. The J gene is TRBJ2-2, the V gene TRBV19, with D possibly matching TRBD2 (6 bases). The CDR3 is 14 residues long. The V end was cut by 4 bases, the J end by 11 bases, with 17 bases between. Germline lookup yields CDR1 LNHDA and CDR2 SQIVND (reference sequence). The CDR3 nucleotides read TGTGCCAGTAGTACAACGGGACTCAACCGCGAGCTGTTTTTT. This sequence encodes CASSTTGLNRELFF.

Worth noting for this clone: Other nucleotide sequences in the sample specify the same CDR3. V usage is TRBV5-5 and J usage is TRBJ2-7; perhaps TRBD1 as D (6 bases). Germline CDR1 is SGHKS and CDR2 is YYEKEE (reference sequence). V lost 4 bases and J 1 base, leaving 9 bases between the germline ends. The CDR3 sequence is 13 residues long. CDR3 DNA: TGTGCCAGCAGCCGGCAGGGGTCCTACGAGCAGTACTTC. Its protein is CASSRQGSYEQYF.

The V gene is TRBV6-2 or TRBV6-3, the J gene TRBJ1-5; D might be TRBD1 (5 bases). Per germline, CDR1 MNHEY and CDR2 SVGEGT. The CDR3 has 17 amino acids. V was pared by 0 bases and J by 0 bases, with 12 bases between. CDR3 sequence: CASSYSTIRGSNQPQHF. DNA for the CDR3: TGTGCCAGCAGTTACTCCACAATAAGGGGTAGCAATCAGCCCCAGCATTTT.

V is TRBV29-1 and J is TRBJ2-7; 7 bases line up with TRBD2. The CDR3 runs to 12 residues. Germline CDR1 reads SQVTM; CDR2 reads ANQGSEA. Trimming took 6 bases from V and 5 from J; bases not matched to a gene: 7. The CDR3 spells CSVRGGGNEQYF. The CDR3 nucleotides read TGCAGCGTCCGGGGCGGGGGAAACGAGCAGTACTTC.

This chain uses TRBV28 with TRBJ2-2, with 8 bases fitting TRBD2. The V gene end was trimmed by 7 bases and the J gene end by 4 bases; junction bases not matched to a gene: 5. The V gene's germline CDR1 is MDHEN and CDR2 SYDVKM. The CDR3 length is 14 residues. The CDR3 bases are TGTGCCAGCACCCCACTAGCGGTCACCGGGGAGCTGTTTTTT. It yields the protein CASTPLAVTGELFF.

The gene calls are TRBV6-5 and TRBJ1-2, with TRBD1 as a possible D gene (5 bases). This CDR3 comprises 14 residues. Germline CDR1 is MNHEY and CDR2 is SVGAGI. V was cut by 0 bases and J by 4 bases, with 9 bases left in between. In nucleotides, the CDR3 is TGTGCCAGCAGTTACTCGAGTCAGGGCTATGGCTACACCTTC. Translation gives CASSYSSQGYGYTF.

This clone was seen a few times. The J gene is TRBJ1-2, the V gene TRBV7-9; no clear D gene. This CDR3 is built from 12 residues. V was pared by 2 bases and J by 10 bases, with 11 bases between. The germline CDR1 and CDR2 sequences are SEHNR and FQNEAQ (reference sequence). CDR3 DNA: TGTGCCAGCAGCTTACCCGAGCGAGACTACACCTTC. Translation: CASSLPERDYTF.

The chain uses TRBV11-2 and TRBJ2-1, with TRBD2 matching 9 bases. The CDR3 is 15 amino acids. Per the germline V gene, CDR1 is SGHAT and CDR2 is FQNNGV. V trimming: 4 bases; J trimming: 9 bases; junction bases outside the gene matches: 10. CDR3 loop: CASSSGTSTSVEQFF. The CDR3 DNA follows: TGTGCCAGCAGCTCCGGGACTAGCACGTCTGTTGAGCAGTTCTTC.

The chain recombines TRBV25-1 with TRBJ1-2; D unclear. Germline assignment: CDR1 MGHDK and CDR2 SYGVNS. The CDR3 contains 14 residues. Trimming pared 4 bases from V and 1 base from J, leaving 10 bases between. Here the CDR3 reads CASSGLGGNYGYTF. The CDR3 bases are TGTGCCAGCAGTGGCTTAGGAGGTAACTATGGCTACACCTTC.

As to this clone: Within the sample, other DNA sequences also encode this same CDR3. This rearrangement joins TRBV6-2 or TRBV6-3 to TRBJ2-7; no clear D. The CDR3 runs to 13 residues. V lost 0 bases, J lost 3 bases, and 6 bases lay in between. Germline CDR1 reads MNHEY; CDR2 reads SVGEGT. The CDR3 sequence is CASSYSLVYEQYF. In nucleotides, the CDR3 is TGTGCCAGCAGTTACTCACTGGTCTACGAGCAGTACTTC.

This chain links TRBV5-4 with TRBJ1-2, with D unresolved. CDR3 size: 14 residues. Trimming cost V 0 bases and J 0 bases, with 6 bases left between them. Germline CDR1 is SGHNT and CDR2 is YYREEE (reference sequence). The CDR3 spells CASSLDTANYGYTF. The DNA of the CDR3 is TGTGCCAGCAGCTTGGACACAGCTAACTATGGCTACACCTTC.

This clone appeared once. This chain uses TRBV2 with TRBJ1-4; 10 nucleotides line up with TRBD1. Germline V lookup: CDR1 SNHLY, CDR2 FYNNEI. J lost 4 bases, V lost 5 bases, and 13 bases had no gene match. The CDR3 runs to 18 residues. The CDR3 protein is CASSPTGGPASYNEKLFF. In nucleotides, the CDR3 is TGTGCCAGCAGTCCGACAGGGGGCCCGGCGAGCTATAATGAAAAACTGTTTTTT.

The chain uses TRBV18 and TRBJ2-1; TRBD2 matches at 8 bases. Germline V gene sequence: CDR1 KGHSH, CDR2 LQKENI. The CDR3 is 14 residues long. The ends lost 3 bases at V and 7 bases at J; junction bases unmatched: 5. CDR3 nucleotides: TGTGCCAGCTCACCTCCCAGCGGGAGAAATGAGCAGTTCTTC. Its translation is CASSPPSGRNEQFF.

The chain recombines TRBV5-1 with TRBJ2-1, with no clear D. Germline CDR1 is SGHRS and CDR2 is YFSETQ. Trimming left V 0 bases short and J 12 bases short, with 10 bases between. The CDR3 has 12 amino acids. CDR3 bases: TGCGCCAGCAGCTTGGCTTCCACGGGGCAGTTCTTC. It specifies CASSLASTGQFF.

This chain uses TRBV4-3 with TRBJ1-4; no firm D call. The germline V gene encodes CDR1 LGHNA and CDR2 YSLEER. The CDR3 runs to 15 residues. Trimming shortened V by 2 bases and J by 4 bases, and 11 bases separated the two germline ends. The DNA for the CDR3 is TGCGCCAGCAGCCAAATCAGGATGGTTAATGAAAAACTGTTTTTT. This sequence encodes CASSQIRMVNEKLFF.

The genes are TRBV5-1 and TRBJ1-1, with a weak D call TRBD1 (6 bases). This CDR3 has 14 residues. The germline gives CDR1 SGHRS, CDR2 YFSETQ. The ends were cut back, 3 bases at V and 10 bases at J, with 19 bases in the middle. CDR3 bases: TGCGCCAGCAGCTCTTACTACTCAGGGGCTGGAGCTTTCTTT. This sequence encodes CASSSYYSGAGAFF. The full variable domain, completed using reference TRBV5-1 and TRBJ1-1, is KAGVTQTPRYLIKTRGQQVTLSCSPISGHRSVSWYQQTPGQGLQFLFEYFSETQRNKGNFPGRFSGRQFSNSRSEMNVSTLELGDSALYLCASSSYYSGAGAFFGQGTRLTVV.

The chain combines TRBV2 with TRBJ2-2; weak D call: TRBD1 (5 bases). Trimming removed 1 base from V and 1 base from J, with 10 bases in between. The germline V gene encodes CDR1 SNHLY and CDR2 FYNNEI. This CDR3 has 16 residues. The CDR3, as DNA: TGTGCCAGCAGTGAAGTCAGGGCAAAGAACACCGGGGAGCTGTTTTTT. Translation: CASSEVRAKNTGELFF.

Turning to this clone: Germline is not matched at one junction end, which may reflect a read error. The chain uses TRBV5-4 and TRBJ2-7, with D perhaps matching TRBD2 (6 bases). The CDR3 is 14 amino acids. Germline V gene data show CDR1 as SGHNT and CDR2 as YYREEE (reference sequence). CDR3 bases: TGTGCCAGCAGCTTACAAACTAGCTCCAACGAGCAGTACTTC. It codes for CASSLQTSSNEQYF.

The chain is built from TRBV6-4 and TRBJ2-3; possible D gene TRBD2, 6 bases. CDR3 size: 14 residues. Germline CDR1 and CDR2: MRHNA and SNTAGT. The V end was cut by 7 bases, the J end by 11 bases, with 22 bases between. In nucleotides, the CDR3 is TGTGCCAGCAACCCTCAACCCGGGGTAGCGGTGCAGTATTTT. It translates to CASNPQPGVAVQYF.